This T cell receptor beta chain was captured by sequencing in a study of T cells in localized non-small cell lung cancer. Study-wide points: Adjacent lung was found to contain a median roughly 50 of the top 100 tumor clones. A raised T cell density in blood coincided with lengthier overall survival. Highest T cell clonality was seen in uninvolved adjacent lung, surpassing that measured in tumor. Analysis by sequencing included only one tumor region, so heterogeneity remains possible.

Comment on this clone: Antigen unknown.

Sequencing was performed with immunoSEQ multiplex PCR; in TCRdb, only in-frame clones are kept and a portion is missing. The data contain about 82,000 clones, around three quarters of them singletons. The source was PBMCs, collected before any cancer treatment. The sequence was obtained from a man aged 35 to 69 with stage II squamous cell lung carcinoma.

CDR3 coding DNA: TGTGCCAGCAGCTTCAGGGGGGCCCAGGAGCAGTACTTC. Its translation is CASSFRGAQEQYF. The V and J genes are TRBV5-4 and TRBJ2-7, with a tentative D call TRBD1 (7 bases). CDR3 size: 13 residues. V lost 2 bases to trimming and J lost 7 bases, with 13 bases between them. Germline assignment: CDR1 SGHNT and CDR2 YYREEE (reference sequence).